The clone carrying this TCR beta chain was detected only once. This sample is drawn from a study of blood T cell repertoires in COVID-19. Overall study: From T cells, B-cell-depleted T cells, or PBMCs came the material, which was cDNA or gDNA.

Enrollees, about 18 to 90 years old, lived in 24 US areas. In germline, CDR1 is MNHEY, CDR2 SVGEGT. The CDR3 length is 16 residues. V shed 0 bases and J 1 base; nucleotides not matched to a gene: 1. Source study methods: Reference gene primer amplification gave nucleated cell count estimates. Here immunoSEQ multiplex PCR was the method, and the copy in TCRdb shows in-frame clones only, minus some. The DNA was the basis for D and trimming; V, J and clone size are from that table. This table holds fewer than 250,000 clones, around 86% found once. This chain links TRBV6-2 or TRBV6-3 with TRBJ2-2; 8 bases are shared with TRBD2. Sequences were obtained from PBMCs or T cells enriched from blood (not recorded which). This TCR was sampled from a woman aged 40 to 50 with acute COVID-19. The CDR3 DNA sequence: TGTGCCAGCAGTTACTCCGGGACTAGGAACACCGGGGAGCTGTTTTTT. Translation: CASSYSGTRNTGELFF.